Sequencing of this T cell receptor (beta chain) was carried out in a study of cytomegalovirus exposure and HLA in healthy donors. General study findings and limits: Earlier analysis found most TCR beta V segments productive about 90% or about 30% of the time. Later analysis reportedly placed an Asian-associated ancestry cluster below the approximately 680-donor mean in N-insertions. HLA alleles were associated with 15,000 to 20,000 TCR beta sequences in a later analysis at 0.05 false discovery rate. Reported performance of the classifier showed diagnosis of cytomegalovirus status with high specificity and sensitivity.

60 Vbeta and 13 Jbeta primers were used in PCR. Using immunoSEQ multiplex PCR, the repertoire was profiled, and TCRdb retains in-frame clones only, with some absent. The repertoire table contains tens of thousands of clones. Of note for this clone: Its antigen is currently unknown.

Germline lookup yields CDR1 SGHRS and CDR2 YFSETQ. This CDR3 is built from 15 residues. Trimming took off 0 bases at V and 4 bases at J, with 13 bases between the two ends. The sequence was collected from a woman aged 25 to 39 in good health and CMV-seropositive. Sample: PBMCs. V is TRBV5-1 and J is TRBJ1-1; the D gene is possibly TRBD1 (5 bases). The CDR3 DNA reads as TGCGCCAGCAGCTTGGAGGAGGGGTTCGGCACTGAAGCTTTCTTT. Protein product: CASSLEEGFGTEAFF.